The TCR beta chain described here comes from a study of T cell responses to AZD1222 COVID-19 vaccine. Comments on this clone: Its antigen is unknown.

Some clones are missing from TCRdb's copy, which holds only in-frame ones; the method was immunoSEQ multiplex PCR. The table includes over 110,000 clones, around 90% detected once. J gave up 3 bases and V 5 bases, and 6 bases lay outside the gene matches. The CDR3 length is 14 residues. The V gene's germline CDR1 is SEHNR and CDR2 FQNEAQ (reference sequence). General study results and limits: The peak T cell response came first, and repertoires were sampled only after it. Recipients of AZD1222 seropositive at baseline numbered only 6 or 7. The reported proportion of spike-specific TCRs targeting unmutated variant regions was nearly half. Receipt of two AZD1222 doses was followed by a rise in Spike-specific TCR breadth and depth.

This specimen consisted of peripheral blood, obtained 28 days after the second AZD1222 dose. The clonotype originates from an adult who received the AZD1222 COVID-19 vaccine. The genes are TRBV7-9 and TRBJ1-2; 7 nucleotides align to TRBD1. The CDR3, as DNA: TGTGCCAGCAGCAAATCCGGGACAGACTATGGCTACACCTTC. Amino acid sequence: CASSKSGTDYGYTF.